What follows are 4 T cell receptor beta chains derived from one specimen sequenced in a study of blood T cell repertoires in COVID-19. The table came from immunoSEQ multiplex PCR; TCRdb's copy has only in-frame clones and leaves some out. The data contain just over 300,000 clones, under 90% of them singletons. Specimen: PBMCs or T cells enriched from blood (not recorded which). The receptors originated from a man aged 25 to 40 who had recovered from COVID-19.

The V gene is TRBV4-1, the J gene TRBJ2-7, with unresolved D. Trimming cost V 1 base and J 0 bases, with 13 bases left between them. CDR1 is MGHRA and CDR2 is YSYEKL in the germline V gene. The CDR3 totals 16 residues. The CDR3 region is CASSQGVATNSYEQYF. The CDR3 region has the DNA TGCGCCAGCAGCCAAGGGGTGGCGACAAACTCCTACGAGCAGTACTTC.

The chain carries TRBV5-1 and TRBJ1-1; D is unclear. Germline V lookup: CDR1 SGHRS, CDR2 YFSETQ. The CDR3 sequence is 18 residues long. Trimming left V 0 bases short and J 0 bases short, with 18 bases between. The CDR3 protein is CASSLGPGYSGMNTEAFF. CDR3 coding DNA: TGCGCCAGCAGCTTGGGGCCAGGCTACAGCGGGATGAACACTGAAGCTTTCTTT.

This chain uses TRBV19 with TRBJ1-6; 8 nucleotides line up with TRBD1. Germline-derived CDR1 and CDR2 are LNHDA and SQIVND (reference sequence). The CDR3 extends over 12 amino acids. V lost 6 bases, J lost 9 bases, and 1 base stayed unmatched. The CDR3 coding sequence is TGTGCCAGTAGGGACAGGGTTTCACCCCTCCACTTT. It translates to CASRDRVSPLHF.

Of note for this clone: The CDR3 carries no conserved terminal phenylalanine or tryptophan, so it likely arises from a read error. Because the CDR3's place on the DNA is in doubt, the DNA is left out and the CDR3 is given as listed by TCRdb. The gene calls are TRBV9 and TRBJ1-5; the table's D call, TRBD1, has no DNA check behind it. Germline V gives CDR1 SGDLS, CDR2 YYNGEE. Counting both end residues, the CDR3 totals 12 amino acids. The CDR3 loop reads CASSRVRAGGAV.